Described below is a single T cell receptor (beta chain) sequence and its context. What it binds is unknown. It was with 60 Vbeta and 13 Jbeta primers that the PCR ran. Sequenced by immunoSEQ multiplex PCR; TCRdb stores in-frame clones only, minus some. The profile shows roughly 150,000 clones, almost 85% of them singletons. This CDR3 contains 15 residues. Trimming cost V 1 base and J 5 bases, with 13 bases left between them. Germline-derived CDR1 and CDR2 are SGHTA and FQGNSA. These data belong to a study of cytomegalovirus exposure and HLA in healthy donors. Points from the study as a whole: In a later analysis, HLA-associated TCR beta chains were more clonally expanded than equally common others.

Sequenced material: PBMCs. This chain links TRBV7-2 with TRBJ2-3; D may be TRBD1 (5 bases). The TCR originated in a man aged 25-45 years in good health and CMV-seropositive. The CDR3 DNA reads TGTGCCAGCAGCTTAGAGGCTGGGGCCTTAGATACGCAGTATTTT. Protein sequence: CASSLEAGALDTQYF.